Listed below are T cell receptor beta chains from one sample, sequenced in a study of blood T cell repertoires in COVID-19. The protocol was immunoSEQ multiplex PCR, while the TCRdb copy is restricted to in-frame clones and leaves out a portion. The table records approximately 210,000 clones, approximately 90% of them present only once. Sequencing used peripheral blood. The receptors were gathered from a woman aged 40 to 55 with acute or convalescent COVID-19. Each CDR3 is given without its conserved first and last residue. Not all rows give a size; the values are once, few, many and, for expanded clones, a class.

CDR3 protein: ASSFPPGQGNEKLF
CDR3 length: 14
J gene: TRBJ1-4
clone size: NA
V gene: TRBV7-9

CDR3 protein: ATKTANYGYT
CDR3 length: 10
J gene: TRBJ1-2
clone size: NA
V gene: TRBV27

CDR3 protein: ASSPGAETQY
CDR3 length: 10
J gene: TRBJ2-5
clone size: NA
V gene: TRBV6-6

CDR3 protein: ASSPGGNQPQH
CDR3 length: 11
J gene: TRBJ1-5
clone size: few
V gene: TRBV18

CDR3 protein: ASSESSYNSPLH
CDR3 length: 12
J gene: TRBJ1-6
clone size: NA
V gene: TRBV5-1

CDR3 protein: ATSDKTLHTGGAWDEQF
CDR3 length: 17
J gene: TRBJ2-1
clone size: NA
V gene: TRBV24-1

CDR3 protein: ASSEASGGSTDTQY
CDR3 length: 14
J gene: TRBJ2-3
clone size: NA
V gene: TRBV6-1

CDR3 protein: SVEDAQGFYGYT
CDR3 length: 12
J gene: TRBJ1-2
clone size: NA
V gene: TRBV29-1

CDR3 protein: AGNTRTGYNEQF
CDR3 length: 12
J gene: TRBJ2-1
clone size: NA
V gene: TRBV2

CDR3 protein: ASSKSTTGGHGYT
CDR3 length: 13
J gene: TRBJ1-2
clone size: few
V gene: TRBV5-8

CDR3 protein: ASRVGQGVAQVMIGYT
CDR3 length: 16
J gene: TRBJ1-2
clone size: NA
V gene: TRBV2

CDR3 protein: ASRPLAGGPVVEQF
CDR3 length: 14
J gene: TRBJ2-1
clone size: once
V gene: TRBV5-4

CDR3 protein: SVEGWGQNNYGYT
CDR3 length: 13
J gene: TRBJ1-2
clone size: NA
V gene: TRBV29-1

CDR3 protein: ASSTDRWNTEAF
CDR3 length: 12
J gene: TRBJ1-1
clone size: NA
V gene: TRBV19

CDR3 protein: ASSVAEA
CDR3 length: 7
J gene: TRBJ1-2
clone size: once
V gene: TRBV9

CDR3 protein: ASSPSGGSTDTQY
CDR3 length: 13
J gene: TRBJ2-3
clone size: NA
V gene: TRBV4-1

CDR3 protein: ASSYPRSTGELF
CDR3 length: 12
J gene: TRBJ2-2
clone size: NA
V gene: TRBV6-2/TRBV6-3

CDR3 protein: ASSPGTYNTGELF
CDR3 length: 13
J gene: TRBJ2-2
clone size: NA
V gene: TRBV7-2

CDR3 protein: SVQGARGGYT
CDR3 length: 10
J gene: TRBJ1-2
clone size: NA
V gene: TRBV29-1

CDR3 protein: ASSTSSGWDSTNEKLF
CDR3 length: 16
J gene: TRBJ1-4
clone size: NA
V gene: TRBV2

CDR3 protein: ASSVPQGSIKNTEAF
CDR3 length: 15
J gene: TRBJ1-1
clone size: NA
V gene: TRBV5-1

CDR3 protein: ASSVENTNYGYT
CDR3 length: 12
J gene: TRBJ1-2
clone size: NA
V gene: TRBV9

CDR3 protein: ASSSGLAGDTQY
CDR3 length: 12
J gene: TRBJ2-3
clone size: NA
V gene: TRBV5-1

CDR3 protein: ASTWTGGNSPLH
CDR3 length: 12
J gene: TRBJ1-6
clone size: NA
V gene: TRBV27

CDR3 protein: ASTLSGGFPDEQF
CDR3 length: 13
J gene: TRBJ2-1
clone size: NA
V gene: TRBV27

CDR3 protein: ASSEPYGYT
CDR3 length: 9
J gene: TRBJ1-2
clone size: NA
V gene: TRBV6-1

CDR3 protein: ASSVGGSGYNEQF
CDR3 length: 13
J gene: TRBJ2-1
clone size: NA
V gene: TRBV9